One sample yielded the 18 T cell receptor beta chains listed below, sequenced in a study of cytomegalovirus exposure and HLA in healthy donors. The PCR contained 60 Vbeta and 13 Jbeta primers. The table came from immunoSEQ multiplex PCR; TCRdb's copy has only in-frame clones and leaves some out. Of around 100,000 clones listed, just under 70% are singletons. Sequencing input: PBMCs. The source is a young man in good health and CMV-seropositive.

V gene TRBV29-1 combines with J gene TRBJ2-1, with 9 bases aligning to TRBD1. This CDR3 contains 12 residues. The V and J ends lost 7 bases and 9 bases, in that order; junction bases with no gene match: 7. CDR1 is SQVTM and CDR2 is ANQGSEA in the germline V gene. CDR3 amino acids: CSGHPTGGEQFF. In nucleotides, the CDR3 is TGCAGCGGACACCCGACAGGGGGTGAGCAGTTCTTC.

With regard to this clone: One end of the junction does not line up with germline, which may come from a read error. Other DNA sequences in this specimen translate into the identical CDR3. The chain has TRBV10-3 and TRBJ2-3, with 11 nucleotides matching TRBD2. Germline assignment: CDR1 ENHRY and CDR2 SYGVKD. This CDR3 region has 16 residues. CDR3 residues: CAISPSNGLAGDTQYF. DNA of the CDR3: TGCGCCATCAGCCCTTCCAATGGACTAGCGGGAGATACGCAGTATTTT.

The chain recombines TRBV30 with TRBJ1-2; 10 nucleotides align to TRBD1. This CDR3 spans 14 amino acids. With 3 bases clipped from V and 8 bases from J, the junction kept 9 bases outside the gene matches. The germline gives CDR1 GTSNPN, CDR2 SVGIG (reference sequence). This chain's CDR3 is CAWSRQGARGGYTF. In DNA form, the CDR3 reads TGTGCCTGGAGCCGACAGGGGGCGCGAGGAGGCTACACCTTC.

This clone occurred a few times. The chain's CDR3 is CATETNSGTGTDEQFF. The DNA for the CDR3 is TGTGCCACCGAAACCAATTCCGGGACAGGGACCGATGAGCAGTTCTTC. The gene calls are TRBV10-3 and TRBJ2-1, with TRBD1 matching over 9 bases. The trim removed 10 bases at V and 8 bases at J, leaving 18 bases unmatched. This CDR3 is 16 amino acids long. The V gene's germline CDR1 is ENHRY and CDR2 SYGVKD.

This sequence joins TRBV7-6 and TRBJ2-1, with TRBD1 identical over 7 bases. The V and J ends lost 5 bases and 10 bases, in that order; junction bases with no gene match: 5. Germline V gene data show CDR1 as SGHVS and CDR2 as FNYEAQ. The CDR3 loop spans 12 amino acids. CDR3: CASSRGQAEQFF. The DNA of the CDR3 is TGTGCCAGCAGCCGAGGACAGGCCGAGCAGTTCTTC.

V usage is TRBV10-2 and J usage is TRBJ2-7, with 12 bases fitting TRBD2. V lost 6 bases, J lost 5 bases, and 8 bases stayed unmatched. The CDR3 length is 15 residues. Germline V gives CDR1 WSHSY, CDR2 SAAADI. For the CDR3, the DNA is TGCGCCAGCAGACACGGACTAGCGGGGTCCCACGAGCAGTACGTC. Amino acids: CASRHGLAGSHEQYV.

The chain has TRBV5-6 and TRBJ2-5; D call uncertain. This CDR3 is built from 16 residues. The ends were cut back, 4 bases at V and 2 bases at J, with 18 bases in the middle. Germline V gives CDR1 SGHDT, CDR2 YYEEEE. The chain's CDR3 is CASSHTALGAQETQYF. The CDR3 DNA reads as TGTGCCAGCAGCCATACGGCTCTAGGTGCGCAAGAGACCCAGTACTTC.

The genes are TRBV6-1 and TRBJ2-5, with 9 bases matching TRBD1. There are 15 residues in the CDR3. Per germline, CDR1 MNHNS and CDR2 SASEGT. Losses at the gene ends were 10 bases for V and 4 bases for J; bases not matched to a gene: 13. The CDR3 region is CAIQLNNRGRETQYF. In nucleotides, the CDR3 is TGTGCCATACAGCTGAATAACAGGGGGCGAGAGACCCAGTACTTC.

V and J are TRBV5-1 and TRBJ1-1; TRBD1 agrees at 11 bases. This CDR3 has 17 residues. In germline, CDR1 is SGHRS, CDR2 YFSETQ. The V segment lost 0 bases and the J segment 5 bases; nucleotides outside the gene matches: 9. CDR3 protein: CASSLATGTGGGTEAFF. CDR3 sequence (DNA): TGCGCCAGCAGCTTGGCGACCGGGACAGGGGGAGGGACTGAAGCTTTCTTT. Full variable domain (outside the CDR3, taken from reference TRBV5-1 and TRBJ1-1): KAGVTQTPRYLIKTRGQQVTLSCSPISGHRSVSWYQQTPGQGLQFLFEYFSETQRNKGNFPGRFSGRQFSNSRSEMNVSTLELGDSALYLCASSLATGTGGGTEAFFGQGTRLTVV.

With respect to this clone: A junction boundary mismatches the germline segment, possibly from a read error. The chain couples TRBV7-7 to TRBJ2-2, with 8 bases matching TRBD1. The CDR3 has 15 residues. Germline-derived CDR1 and CDR2 are SSHAT and FNYEAQ (reference sequence). This CDR3 reads CASSVTGGGTGELFF. For the CDR3, the DNA is TGTGCTAGCAGCGTAACAGGGGGAGGAACCGGGGAGCTGTTTTTT.

The chain carries TRBV7-3 and TRBJ2-3, with 7 nucleotides matching TRBD1. Looked up from germline, CDR1 is SGHTA and CDR2 is FQGTGA. The CDR3 contains 15 residues. V shed 4 bases and J 7 bases; nucleotides not matched to a gene: 11. CDR3 loop: CASSSRVGGANTQYF. As DNA, the CDR3 is TGTGCCAGCAGCTCAAGGGTAGGGGGCGCAAATACGCAGTATTTT.

This clone was detected only a few times. This rearrangement joins TRBV27 to TRBJ1-5, with a weak D call TRBD1 (6 bases). The V and J ends lost 6 bases and 1 base respectively, with 13 bases between them. The V gene's germline CDR1 is MNHEY and CDR2 SMNVEV (reference sequence). This CDR3 spans 15 amino acids. The CDR3 reads CASSQVRGSNQPQHF. DNA for the CDR3: TGTGCCAGCAGCCAGGTCAGGGGAAGCAATCAGCCCCAGCATTTT.

The rearrangement joins TRBV5-1 to TRBJ1-2, with a weak D call TRBD1 (6 bases). Germline loops: CDR1 SGHRS, CDR2 YFSETQ. V lost 2 bases and J lost 4, with 15 bases in between. CDR3 length: 15 residues. The CDR3 reads CASSFTGSEAYGYTF. The CDR3 DNA follows: TGCGCCAGCAGCTTTACAGGGTCCGAGGCCTATGGCTACACCTTC.

This rearrangement joins TRBV6-5 to TRBJ1-1; no firm D call. The germline CDR1 and CDR2 sequences are MNHEY and SVGAGI. The CDR3 runs to 15 residues. With 5 bases removed from V and 5 bases from J, the gap between germline ends came to 18 bases. The CDR3 DNA reads as TGTGCCAGCAGTCAACTTACTGGGCTGTGGACTGAAGCTTTCTTT. Its translation is CASSQLTGLWTEAFF.

The rearrangement joins TRBV4-2 to TRBJ2-3; 7 bases line up with TRBD2. Germline V gives CDR1 LGHNA, CDR2 YNFKEQ. V trimming: 4 bases; J trimming: 6 bases; junction bases outside the gene matches: 13. The CDR3 runs to 16 residues. CDR3 residues: CASSPLDPTGGDTQYF. The CDR3 DNA follows: TGTGCCAGCAGCCCACTCGACCCCACCGGGGGGGATACGCAGTATTTT.

With regard to this clone: The conserved closing phenylalanine or tryptophan is absent in this CDR3, likely reflecting a read error. The rearrangement links TRBV2 to TRBJ2-3, with 12 bases identical to TRBD2. The ends lost 4 bases at V and 0 bases at J; junction bases unmatched: 2. Germline CDR1 is SNHLY and CDR2 is FYNNEI. The CDR3 is 16 residues long. CDR3 DNA sequence: TGTGCCAGCAGTGGGACTAGCGGGGTTAGCACAGATACGCAGTATTCT. Encoded protein: CASSGTSGVSTDTQYS.

This clone has just one count. The rearrangement joins TRBV19 to TRBJ2-5, with TRBD2 matching over 13 bases. Germline CDR1 and CDR2: LNHDA and SQIVND (reference sequence). V dropped 3 bases and J dropped 7; count of bases not matched to a gene: 14. The CDR3 is made up of 18 amino acids. The CDR3 DNA is TGTGCCAGTAGTATGGAACTAGCGGGGGGGCCGGAGTTGGGGACCCAGTACTTC. It specifies CASSMELAGGPELGTQYF.

The chain joins TRBV9 to TRBJ2-6; TRBD1 matches at 10 bases. V was clipped by 2 bases and J by 1 base; unmatched bases: 12. CDR1 SGDLS and CDR2 YYNGEE come from the germline V gene. The CDR3 runs 20 residues. This chain's CDR3 is CASSVGQGPSGLSGANVLTF. The CDR3 nucleotides are TGTGCCAGCAGCGTGGGACAGGGGCCGTCAGGCCTATCTGGGGCCAACGTCCTGACTTTC.